This TCR beta chain is drawn from a study of PD-L1 blockade in urothelial cancer. Study results and limitations: Durable benefit was linked to greater 3-week expansion of tumor-associated blood clones. Pretreatment TCR clonality in blood under the median foretold superior survival.

TCRdb's copy holds only in-frame clones and misses some; the assay was immunoSEQ multiplex PCR. Counted here are fewer than 50,000 clones, more than 80% occurring once; the ten biggest clones make up more than 6.5%. The germline V gene has CDR1 KGHSH and CDR2 LQKENI. This CDR3 region has 15 residues. Turning to this clone: What it binds is not known.

The TCR comes from a man between 65 and 79 years old with urothelial cancer. Source: PBMCs, taken around atezolizumab (anti-PD-L1) treatment. The chain is built from TRBV18 and TRBJ2-5; 7 positions agree with TRBD2. Gene TRBJ2-7 matches the end of the DNA better, so the J call may be wrong. The CDR3 protein is CASSPREGVSYEQYF. DNA of the CDR3: TGTGCCAGCTCACCCAGGGAGGGTGTTTCCTACGAGCAGTACTTC.